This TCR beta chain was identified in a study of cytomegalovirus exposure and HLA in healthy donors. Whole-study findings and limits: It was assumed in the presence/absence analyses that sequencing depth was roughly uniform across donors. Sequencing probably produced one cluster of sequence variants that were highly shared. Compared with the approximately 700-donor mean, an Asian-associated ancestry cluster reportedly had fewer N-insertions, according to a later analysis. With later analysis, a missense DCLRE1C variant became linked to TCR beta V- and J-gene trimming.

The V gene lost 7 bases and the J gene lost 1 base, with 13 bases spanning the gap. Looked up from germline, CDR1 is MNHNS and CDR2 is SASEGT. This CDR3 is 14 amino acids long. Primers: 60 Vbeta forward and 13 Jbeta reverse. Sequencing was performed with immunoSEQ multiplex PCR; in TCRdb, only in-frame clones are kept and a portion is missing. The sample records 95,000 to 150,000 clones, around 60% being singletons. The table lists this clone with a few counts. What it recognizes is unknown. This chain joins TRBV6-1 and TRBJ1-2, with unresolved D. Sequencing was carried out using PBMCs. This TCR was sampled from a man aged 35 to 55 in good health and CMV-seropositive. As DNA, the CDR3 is TGTGCCAGCACTGGGAGGCAGGTTAACTATGGCTACACCTTC. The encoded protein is CASTGRQVNYGYTF.